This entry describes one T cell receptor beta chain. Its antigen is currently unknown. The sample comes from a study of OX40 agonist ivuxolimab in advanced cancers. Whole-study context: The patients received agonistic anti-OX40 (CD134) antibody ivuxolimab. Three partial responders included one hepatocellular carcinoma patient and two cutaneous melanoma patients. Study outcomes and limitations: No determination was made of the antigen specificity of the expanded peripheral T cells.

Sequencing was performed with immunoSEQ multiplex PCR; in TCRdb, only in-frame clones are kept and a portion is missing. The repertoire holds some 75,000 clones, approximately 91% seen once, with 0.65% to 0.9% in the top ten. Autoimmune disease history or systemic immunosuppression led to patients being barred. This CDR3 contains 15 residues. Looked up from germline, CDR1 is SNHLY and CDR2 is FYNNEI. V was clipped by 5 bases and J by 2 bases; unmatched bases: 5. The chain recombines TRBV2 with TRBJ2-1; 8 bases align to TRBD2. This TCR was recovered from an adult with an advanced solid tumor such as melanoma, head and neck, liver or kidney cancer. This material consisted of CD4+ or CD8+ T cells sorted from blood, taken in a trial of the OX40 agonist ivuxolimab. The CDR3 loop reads CASSLRGGPYNEQFF. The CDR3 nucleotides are TGTGCCAGCAGTCTTCGGGGGGGCCCCTACAATGAGCAGTTCTTC.